These 23 T cell receptor beta chains came from one sample sequenced in a study of T cell repertoires in cytomegalovirus infection (dated by TCRdb to the late 2010s). The sample was run on an Illumina HiSeq 1500. TCRdb reprocessing: public reads trimmed at Q25 with fastp, clones called with MiXCR, in-frame beta chains kept. CDR3 protein duplicates are merged, each entry listing the most common genes and DNA. This sample is represented by some 200,000 distinct CDR3 sequences; 38% of them were singletons. Together, the top ten hold 59% of the sample. These receptors are not linked to any known antigen. Read against the paper, the sample's treatment or condition label means: in vitro stimulation with specific CMV peptide epitopes to enrich CMV-specific T cells. The sample was CD8+ T cells from cultured PBMCs, taken from culture after CMV antigen stimulation. The receptor set was obtained from a human donor in good health (CMV status not recorded). Some clones in this sample may be carry-over from other donors' samples.

This clonotype was seen more than once but under ten times. The J gene is TRBJ2-3, the V gene TRBV27, with TRBD2 matching over 10 bases. The junction had 5 bases not matched to a gene; V was cut back by 2 bases and J by 6 bases. CDR1 and CDR2 (germline): MNHEY, SMNVEV (reference sequence). This CDR3 is built from 15 residues. The CDR3 here is CASSLSGRAGDTQYF. CDR3 nucleotide sequence: TGTGCCAGCAGTTTAAGCGGGAGGGCCGGGGATACGCAGTATTTT.

This clonotype occurred a few times. This chain uses TRBV29-1 with TRBJ2-5, with 14 bases lining up with TRBD2. V lost 6 bases and J lost 4; bases outside the gene matches: 7. This CDR3 contains 15 residues. Germline CDR1 SQVTM, CDR2 ANQGSEA. DNA of the CDR3: TGCAGCGTCCGGTTGGGACTAGCGGGGGTAGAGACCCAGTACTTC. Translating gives CSVRLGLAGVETQYF.

V and J are TRBV20-1 and TRBJ1-6, with TRBD1 matching 9 bases. The V and J ends lost 5 bases and 6 bases, in that order; junction bases with no gene match: 5. The germline V gene encodes CDR1 DFQATT and CDR2 SNEGSKA (reference sequence). CDR3 length equals 14 residues. CDR3 loop: CSADYRGRNSPLHF. CDR3 DNA sequence: TGCAGTGCTGACTACAGGGGGCGTAATTCACCCCTCCACTTT.

The rearrangement uses TRBV9 and TRBJ2-2; 13 bases fit TRBD2. Germline CDR1 is SGDLS and CDR2 is YYNGEE. The CDR3 runs 17 residues. V lost 3 bases and J lost 5; bases outside the gene matches: 7. CDR3 region: CASSAGLAGASTGELFF. The CDR3 nucleotides are TGTGCCAGCAGCGCCGGACTAGCGGGAGCATCTACCGGGGAGCTGTTTTTT.

The V and J genes are TRBV12-3 or TRBV12-4 and TRBJ1-5; no firm D call. The length of the CDR3 is 12 residues. Trimming cost V 3 bases and J 7 bases, with 7 bases left between them. CDR3 coding DNA: TGTGCCAGCAGTTTTAGGCCGCAGCCCCAGCATTTT. It codes for CASSFRPQPQHF.

There are a few counts of this clonotype. This chain links TRBV27 with TRBJ1-1; TRBD1 aligns across 7 bases. The CDR3 sequence is 14 residues long. Trimming at V came to 5 bases and at J to 2 bases, leaving 5 bases not matched to a gene. From germline, CDR1 is MNHEY and CDR2 SMNVEV (reference sequence). CDR3 sequence (DNA): TGTGCCAGCAGTGACAGGGCCCCTAACACTGAAGCTTTCTTT. It translates to CASSDRAPNTEAFF.

The table lists this clonotype with a count of one. A much larger clone is a single base away; this may be a read error. The V and J genes are TRBV12-3 or TRBV12-4 and TRBJ2-5, with 8 bases fitting TRBD2. The CDR3 covers 16 residues. Unmatched junction bases numbered 10, after V lost 3 bases and J lost 4 bases. DNA of the CDR3: TGTGCCAGCAGTTTGGGACTAGGGATCCAAGGAGAGACCCAGTACTTC. Protein sequence: CASSLGLGIQGETQYF.

The genes are TRBV5-1 and TRBJ2-6; 9 bases agree with TRBD1. The germline V gene has CDR1 SGHRS and CDR2 YFSETQ. CDR3 size: 16 residues. Unmatched junction bases numbered 8, after V lost 4 bases and J lost 6 bases. The CDR3 is CASSLLTGGEANVLTF. CDR3 nucleotides: TGCGCCAGCAGCCTCTTAACAGGGGGCGAGGCCAACGTCCTGACTTTC.

The chain couples TRBV27 to TRBJ1-1; D is unclear. V gave up 6 bases and J gave up 5 bases, with 4 bases separating them. The CDR3 runs 10 residues. In germline, CDR1 is MNHEY, CDR2 SMNVEV (reference sequence). The CDR3, as DNA: TGTGCCAGCAGGGGAACTGAAGCTTTCTTT. It specifies CASRGTEAFF.

This clonotype was seen a handful of times. This rearrangement joins TRBV7-4 to TRBJ1-4; tentatively, D is TRBD1 (6 bases). This CDR3 spans 14 amino acids. The germline gives CDR1 SGHVT, CDR2 SQSDAQ. The CDR3 loop reads CASQAGATNEKLFF. The CDR3, as DNA: TGTGCTAGCCAGGCAGGGGCAACTAATGAAAAACTGTTTTTT.

This clonotype was detected ten times or more. CDR3: CASSLLSGGEEGYEQYF. DNA of the CDR3: TGTGCCAGCAGCTTACTTAGCGGGGGGGAAGAGGGGTACGAGCAGTACTTC. This chain uses TRBV7-2 with TRBJ2-7; 11 positions match TRBD2. With V trimmed by 2 bases and J by 4 bases, 10 bases remained unmatched. Germline CDR1 reads SGHTA; CDR2 reads FQGNSA. CDR3 length: 17 residues.

This chain links TRBV28 with TRBJ1-1; D gene unclear. The length of the CDR3 is 13 residues. Germline CDR1 MDHEN, CDR2 SYDVKM. V was trimmed by 5 bases and J by 6 bases, leaving 13 bases between them. CDR3 coding DNA: TGTGCCAGCAGTCCAGGTTTGGCTTCTGAAGCTTTCTTT. Translated: CASSPGLASEAFF.

The CDR3 DNA reads as TGTGCCAGCAGCGGACAGGGGACCACCTACGAGCAGTACTTC. Translated, it gives CASSGQGTTYEQYF. This sequence joins TRBV11-1 and TRBJ2-7, with TRBD1 matching 9 bases. The V and J ends lost 5 bases and 2 bases, in that order; junction bases with no gene match: 4. CDR3 length: 14 residues. The V gene's germline CDR1 is SGHAT and CDR2 FQDESV (reference sequence). Variable domain in full (rest from reference TRBV11-1 and TRBJ2-7): EAEVAQSPRYKITEKSQAVAFWCDPISGHATLYWYRQILGQGPELLVQFQDESVVDDSQLPKDRFSAERLKGVDSTLKIQPAELGDSAMYLCASSGQGTTYEQYFGPGTRLTVT.

A note on this clonotype: At one end, the junction sequence differs from germline, possibly due to a read error. This sequence joins TRBV7-2 and TRBJ2-4; 9 nucleotides align to TRBD1. The CDR3 totals 12 residues. The germline gives CDR1 SGHTA, CDR2 FQGNSA. As DNA, the CDR3 is TGTGCCAGCCTTCCGAGGGACAGGGCCAGGTCCTTC. Translated: CASLPRDRARSF.

This rearrangement joins TRBV6-5 to TRBJ2-3, with D perhaps TRBD2 (6 bases). Looked up from germline, CDR1 is MNHEY and CDR2 is SVGAGI. The CDR3 length is 17 residues. The V and J ends lost 2 bases and 0 bases respectively, with 15 bases between them. CDR3 nucleotides: TGTGCCAGCAGTTACGCTTGGGGGGAAGGAAGCACAGATACGCAGTATTTT. Amino acid sequence: CASSYAWGEGSTDTQYF.

The chain employs TRBV5-1 and TRBJ2-7, with 7 nucleotides matching TRBD1. V lost 3 bases, J lost 3 bases, and 15 bases stayed unmatched. CDR3 size: 17 residues. The germline gives CDR1 SGHRS, CDR2 YFSETQ. The CDR3 bases are TGCGCCAGCAGCTCGCCGCCCCTCGGGACAGCATACTACGAGCAGTACTTC. Residues: CASSSPPLGTAYYEQYF.

The chain employs TRBV7-9 and TRBJ2-5; possible D gene TRBD1, 5 bases. The CDR3 runs 12 residues. V was cut by 8 bases and J by 5 bases, with 12 bases left in between. Germline lookup yields CDR1 SEHNR and CDR2 FQNEAQ (reference sequence). The CDR3 DNA follows: TGTGCCAGCTCCTCAGGGTTTGAGACCCAGTACTTC. It specifies CASSSGFETQYF. Drawing the rest from reference TRBV7-9 and TRBJ2-5, the complete variable domain is DTGVSQNPRHKITKRGQNVTFRCDPISEHNRLYWYRQTLGQGPEFLTYFQNEAQLEKSRLLSDRFSAERPKGSFSTLEIQRTEQGDSAMYLCASSSGFETQYFGPGTRLLVL.

This clonotype was counted many times. V and J are TRBV27 and TRBJ2-3; no clear D gene. This CDR3 has 13 residues. V was trimmed by 6 bases and J by 1 base, leaving 8 bases between them. CDR1 is MNHEY, CDR2 SMNVEV, per germline (reference sequence). The chain's CDR3 is CASSLSGTDTQYF. In DNA form, the CDR3 reads TGTGCCAGCAGCTTGTCAGGCACAGATACGCAGTATTTT.

The table lists this clonotype with many counts. This chain joins TRBV7-3 and TRBJ1-1; possible D gene TRBD1, 5 bases. The CDR3 runs to 14 residues. V lost 5 bases and J 6 bases, leaving 16 bases between the germline ends. The germline V gene encodes CDR1 SGHTA and CDR2 FQGTGA. As DNA, the CDR3 is TGTGCCAGCAGCCCGCTCCCCGGGGCCCCTGAAGCTTTCTTT. Its protein is CASSPLPGAPEAFF. Together with reference TRBV7-3 and TRBJ1-1, the CDR3 gives the full variable domain: GAGVSQTPSNKVTEKGKYVELRCDPISGHTALYWYRQSLGQGPEFLIYFQGTGAADDSGLPNDRFFAVRPEGSVSTLKIQRTERGDSAVYLCASSPLPGAPEAFFGQGTRLTVV.

The V gene is TRBV20-1, the J gene TRBJ2-1, with D perhaps matching TRBD2 (6 bases). V was cut by 7 bases and J by 0 bases, with 13 bases left in between. This CDR3 has 14 residues. The germline V gene encodes CDR1 DFQATT and CDR2 SNEGSKA (reference sequence). For the CDR3, the DNA is TGCAGTGGAAAGGAGACTAGCTCCTACAATGAGCAGTTCTTC. Protein sequence: CSGKETSSYNEQFF.

This clonotype occurred a few times. This chain uses TRBV10-3 with TRBJ2-7, with 7 bases lining up with TRBD1. This CDR3 is 14 amino acids long. V gave up 5 bases and J gave up 5 bases; unmatched junction bases: 9. Germline V gene lookup returns CDR1 ENHRY and CDR2 SYGVKD. Written as DNA, the CDR3 is TGTGCCATCAGTCAGACAGGGACCGCAGACGAGCAGTACTTC. This codes for CAISQTGTADEQYF.

At least ten counts were recorded for this clonotype. The chain joins TRBV7-9 to TRBJ2-1, with 8 bases aligning to TRBD1. This CDR3 comprises 14 residues. CDR1 SEHNR and CDR2 FQNEAQ come from the germline V gene (reference sequence). Unmatched junction bases numbered 7, after V lost 5 bases and J lost 7 bases. The CDR3: CASSPPDRANEQFF. The CDR3 bases are TGTGCCAGCAGCCCCCCGGACAGGGCGAATGAGCAGTTCTTC.

This chain connects TRBV2 to TRBJ1-2, with unresolved D. V lost 11 bases and J lost 7, with 17 bases in between. The CDR3 has 12 amino acids. CDR1 and CDR2 (germline): SNHLY, FYNNEI. CDR3 nucleotide sequence: TGTGCCTACGACAAGCCTGATGGTGGCTACACCTTC. It codes for CAYDKPDGGYTF.